The T cell receptor beta chain under discussion was sequenced for a study of blood T cells in healthy people across ages (dated by TCRdb to the mid-2010s). For the study in its entirety: In model experiments, template switching captured roughly one uniquely barcoded TCR beta cDNA molecule for every two T cells. Two additional independent replicas of 1 million unique cDNA reads from the same blood draw were analyzed for two donors (one aged 18 to 30 and one aged 80 or older). To avoid experimental bias, donors of different ages were spread randomly across the sequencing lanes. The donors were divided into four age groups: young (average around 17 years), middle-aged (approximately 42), aged (approximately 64) and long-lived (about 79). Age-related changes in TCR beta repertoire diversity were measured in the study by deep sequencing normalized with unique cDNA molecular identifiers.

Concerning this clonotype: Its recognized antigen is unknown. Nothing much larger sits one base from this clone, and base qualities are not available.

Systemically healthy Caucasian individuals from Russia, roughly 40 in total and aged roughly 6 to 95 years, were included as donors. Roughly 9 milliliters of peripheral blood were drawn from each donor into EDTA-treated Vacutainer tubes. Ficoll-Paque density-gradient centrifugation was used to isolate PBMCs, with at least 6.5 million per sample. Total RNA was extracted from PBMCs with Trizol reagent, with at least 6 micrograms obtained per sample. For every donor, flow cytometry on a PBMC aliquot measured the percentage of naive CD45RAhigh/CD27high T cells. The study at large found these results: Compared with the aged group, more naive CD4+ T cells, fewer expanded clones and increased TCR diversity were shown by the long-lived group, suggesting age selection. Estimates of total diversity based on one million sequenced T cells were considered lower bounds and underestimates. As age increased, observed TCR beta diversity per million T cells dropped in a roughly linear way, and a significant reduction was already evident by age about 40. There was a strong correlation between observed TCR beta diversity and the percentage of naive T cells measured by flow cytometry. Since profiling was done on bulk unsorted PBMCs, naive and antigen-experienced compartments could not be conclusively compared. Because the CMV infection status of the donors was unknown, age-related changes in expanded clonotypes may potentially have been confounded.

The cysteine opens and the phenylalanine closes a CDR3 of 15 amino acids. Only the CDR3 DNA is retained, 45 bases long and in frame from the first base. CDR1 and CDR2 were assigned from the germline V gene (reference sequence) as DFQATT and SNEGSKA. The V end loses 8 bases and the J end loses 2 bases, and a stretch of 22 bases separates them. Libraries were built with 5' RACE. Sequencing used an Illumina HiSeq 2500. A second PCR of about 6 to 11 cycles was performed with a sample-barcoded 5' primer and a J-beta primer mix. A unique molecular identifier was introduced onto each TCR beta cDNA molecule by a template-switch 5' adaptor carrying 12 random nucleotides. Each sample yielded at least 2.5 million CDR3-containing paired-end reads. All of the RNA was converted into first-strand cDNA using the Mint cDNA synthesis kit, with a TRBC-specific oligonucleotide serving as the primer. All cDNA was treated with uracil-DNA glycosylase and then went through a first 18-cycle PCR with the universal primers M1SS and BC2_uni_R. In the paper's pipeline: For normalization, 1 million high-quality reads were randomly selected from each sample, with every read carrying a distinct molecular identifier. Reads sharing molecular identifiers were discarded rather than binned into consensus sequences. MiTCR, set to a Q25 quality threshold and the strictest error-elimination algorithm, was used for CDR3 identification, clonotype clustering and error correction. Lower-bound total TCR beta diversity was estimated with a nonparametric unseen species model using Euler transformation. The public reads were reprocessed in TCRdb via fastp at Q25 and MiXCR, keeping in-frame beta chains. Identical CDR3 protein sequences are pooled into one entry, listed with their most common genes and DNA. TCRdb, not the authors, supplied the V and J calls. The sample table contains 580,000 or so distinct CDR3 sequences; only one count was recorded for 45% to 55% of them. The top ten constitute roughly 24% of the sample.

The sequence links TRBV20-1 to TRBJ2-7; tentative D gene TRBD1, with 5 bases matching. This clonotype was obtained from a man aged 80 or over in good health. Input material: blood. The sequence in DNA is TGCAGTCCACTGCCCGTTTGGGGCTCAGCCTACGAGCAGTACTTC. It translates to CSPLPVWGSAYEQYF.